This T cell receptor (beta chain) was retrieved from a study of patients and donors after allogeneic stem cell transplantation. TCRdb independently ran MiXCR on the RT-PCR reads; one entry per CDR3 protein. Of some 880,000 distinct CDR3 sequences detected, roughly 18% appear once; the ten largest clones hold 5% to 7.5%. The CDR3 has 14 residues. The V gene's germline CDR1 is SNHLY and CDR2 FYNNEI. The V end lost 6 bases, the J end lost 1 base, and 10 bases lay between the germline ends. This TCR was sampled from a human donor who was either an allogeneic HSCT recipient or a stem cell or donor lymphocyte infusion donor (not recorded which). It is not recorded whose cells these are; they may come from a transplant donor. The rearrangement links TRBV2 to TRBJ2-4; D gene uncertain. The sample comprised blood, either unsorted or a sorted T cell fraction (not recorded which). The CDR3 here is CASSFDGAKNIQYF. The CDR3 region has the DNA TGTGCCAGCAGCTTTGATGGGGCCAAAAACATTCAGTACTTC.